The following is a T cell receptor (beta chain) sequence with its context. The antigen remains unidentified. Between the trimmed V and J ends, which lost 4 bases and 6 bases, there was a span of 22 bases. This CDR3 region has 17 residues. Germline assignment: CDR1 SEHNR and CDR2 FQNEAQ (reference sequence). These data originate in a study of a mutant IDH1 vaccine in newly diagnosed glioma. On the study more broadly: Patients received vaccination from 4-6 weeks after radiotherapy alone, or with temozolomide cycles.

Study findings and constraints: Vaccination induced immune responses in roughly 93% of patients. Pseudoprogression apparently tracked independently of changes in top peripheral T cell clonotypes.

The assay was immunoSEQ multiplex PCR, and TCRdb's table has in-frame clones only and misses some. This sample has around 58,000 clones; around 81% occur once, and the top ten carry 3% to 4%. Described time point: week 5, during vaccination. Every vaccine dose comprised 300 ug of mutant IDH1 20-mer peptide plus topical imiquimod. The specimen was PBMCs, collected from a glioma patient whose treatment included an IDH1 peptide vaccine. The TCR sequence derives from a man aged 25 to 45 with glioma. The rearrangement uses TRBV7-9 and TRBJ1-5, with D possibly TRBD1 on 5 matching bases. DNA of the CDR3: TGTGCCAGCAGCTCGATGACACCGCGGGGGACCAGTCAGCCCCAGCATTTT. Its translation: CASSSMTPRGTSQPQHF.